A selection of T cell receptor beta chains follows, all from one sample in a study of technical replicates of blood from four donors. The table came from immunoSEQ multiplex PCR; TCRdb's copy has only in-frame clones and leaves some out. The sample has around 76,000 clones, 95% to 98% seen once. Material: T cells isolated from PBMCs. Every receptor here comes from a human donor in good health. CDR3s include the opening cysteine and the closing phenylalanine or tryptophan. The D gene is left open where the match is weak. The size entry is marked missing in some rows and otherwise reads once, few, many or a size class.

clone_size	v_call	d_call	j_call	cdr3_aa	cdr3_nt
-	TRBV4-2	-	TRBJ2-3	CASSLPRATGEDTDTQYF	TGTGCCAGCAGCCTCCCCAGGGCTACGGGAGAGGACACAGATACGCAGTATTTT
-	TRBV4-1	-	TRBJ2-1	CASSQVMADEQFF	TGCGCCAGCAGCCAAGTGATGGCGGATGAGCAGTTCTTC
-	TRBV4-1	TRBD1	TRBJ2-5	CASSRARDRDQYF	TGCGCCAGCAGCCGGGCCCGGGACAGGGACCAGTACTTC
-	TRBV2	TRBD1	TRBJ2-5	CASSPRQGQRETQYF	TGTGCCAGCTCACCTCGACAGGGGCAAAGGGAGACCCAGTACTTC
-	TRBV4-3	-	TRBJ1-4	CASSQGQLATNEKLFF	TGCGCCAGCAGCCAAGGACAGCTCGCAACTAATGAAAAACTGTTTTTT
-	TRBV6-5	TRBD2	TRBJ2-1	CASSYGTSGTYNEQFF	TGTGCCAGCAGTTACGGGACTAGCGGGACGTACAATGAGCAGTTCTTC
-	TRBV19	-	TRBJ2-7	CASSSQAYEQYF	TGTGCCAGTAGTTCACAGGCCTACGAGCAGTACTTC
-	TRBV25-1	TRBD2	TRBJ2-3	CASSPPSGITDTQYF	TGTGCCAGCAGTCCCCCTAGCGGGATCACAGATACGCAGTATTTT
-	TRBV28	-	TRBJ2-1	CASRDSPYNEQFF	TGTGCCAGCAGGGACAGCCCTTACAATGAGCAGTTCTTC
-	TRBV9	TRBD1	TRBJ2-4	CASSVGRTDRGNIQYF	TGTGCCAGCAGCGTAGGTCGAACGGACAGGGGGAACATTCAGTACTTC
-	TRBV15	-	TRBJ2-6	CATSTGAGANVLTF	TGTGCCACCAGCACAGGGGCTGGGGCCAACGTCCTGACTTTC
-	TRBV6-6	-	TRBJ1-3	CASSYSRGRNTIYF	TGTGCCAGCAGTTACTCGAGAGGGAGAAACACCATATATTTT
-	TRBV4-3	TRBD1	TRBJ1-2	CASSLQGDYGYTF	TGCGCCAGCAGCCTACAGGGGGACTATGGCTACACCTTC
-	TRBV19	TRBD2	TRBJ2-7	CASSISGGEPYEQYF	TGTGCCAGTAGTATATCCGGGGGGGAGCCCTACGAGCAGTACTTC
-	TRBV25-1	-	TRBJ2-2	CASGLVGELFF	TGTGCCAGCGGACTGGTCGGGGAGCTGTTTTTT
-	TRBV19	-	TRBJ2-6	CASSTSGIGANVLTF	TGTGCCAGTAGTACCTCAGGTATTGGGGCCAACGTCCTGACTTTC
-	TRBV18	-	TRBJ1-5	CASSPPFPGAGQPQHF	TGTGCCAGCTCACCACCGTTCCCAGGGGCTGGGCAGCCCCAGCATTTT
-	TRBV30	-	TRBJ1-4	CAWGQQGGEKLFF	TGTGCCTGGGGCCAGCAGGGTGGTGAAAAACTGTTTTTT
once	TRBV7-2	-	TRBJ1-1	CASSYLGKMNTEAFF	TGTGCCAGCAGCTACCTCGGGAAAATGAACACTGAAGCTTTCTTT
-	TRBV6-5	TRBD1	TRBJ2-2	CASTGGAVGELFF	TGTGCCAGCACAGGGGGCGCGGTCGGGGAGCTGTTTTTT